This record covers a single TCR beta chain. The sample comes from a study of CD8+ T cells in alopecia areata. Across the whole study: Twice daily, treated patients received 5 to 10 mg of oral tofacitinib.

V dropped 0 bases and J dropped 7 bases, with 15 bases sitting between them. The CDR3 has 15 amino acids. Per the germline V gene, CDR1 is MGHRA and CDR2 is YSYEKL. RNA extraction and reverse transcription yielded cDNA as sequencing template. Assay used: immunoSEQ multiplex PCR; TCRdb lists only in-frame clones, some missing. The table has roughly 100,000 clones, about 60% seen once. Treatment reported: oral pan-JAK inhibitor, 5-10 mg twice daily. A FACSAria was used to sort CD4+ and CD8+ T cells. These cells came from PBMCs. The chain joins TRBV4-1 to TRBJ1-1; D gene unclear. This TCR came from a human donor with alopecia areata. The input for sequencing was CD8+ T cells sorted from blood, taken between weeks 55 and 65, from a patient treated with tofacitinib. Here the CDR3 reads CASSQDRVRALEAFF. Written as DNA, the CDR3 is TGCGCCAGCAGCCAAGATAGGGTCCGGGCCCTTGAAGCTTTCTTT.